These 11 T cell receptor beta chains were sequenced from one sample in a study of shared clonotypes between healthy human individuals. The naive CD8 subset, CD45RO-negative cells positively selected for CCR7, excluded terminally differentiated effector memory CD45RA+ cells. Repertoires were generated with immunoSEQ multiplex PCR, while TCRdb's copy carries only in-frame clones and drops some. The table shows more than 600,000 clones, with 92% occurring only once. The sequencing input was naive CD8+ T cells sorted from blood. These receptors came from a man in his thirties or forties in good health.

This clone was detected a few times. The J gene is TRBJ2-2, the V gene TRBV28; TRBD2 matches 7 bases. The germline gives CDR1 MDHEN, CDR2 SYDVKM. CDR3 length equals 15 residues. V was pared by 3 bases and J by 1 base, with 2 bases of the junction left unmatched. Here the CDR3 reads CASSFPSGNTGELFF. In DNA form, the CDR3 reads TGTGCCAGCAGTTTCCCTAGCGGGAACACCGGGGAGCTGTTTTTT.

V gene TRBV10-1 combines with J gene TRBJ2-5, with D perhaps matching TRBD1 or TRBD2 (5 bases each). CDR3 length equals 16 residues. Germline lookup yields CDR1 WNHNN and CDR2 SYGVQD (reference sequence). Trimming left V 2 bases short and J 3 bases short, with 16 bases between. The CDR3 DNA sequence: TGCGCCAGCAGTGAGGGGGGTTATCTCGAAAAAGAGACCCAGTACTTC. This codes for CASSEGGYLEKETQYF.

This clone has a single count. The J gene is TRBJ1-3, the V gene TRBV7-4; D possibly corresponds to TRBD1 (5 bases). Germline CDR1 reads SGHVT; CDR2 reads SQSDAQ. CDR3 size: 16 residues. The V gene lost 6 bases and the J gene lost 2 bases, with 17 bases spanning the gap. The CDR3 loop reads CASRPPGWLAGNTIYF. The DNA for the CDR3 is TGTGCCAGCAGGCCTCCAGGGTGGTTGGCTGGAAACACCATATATTTT.

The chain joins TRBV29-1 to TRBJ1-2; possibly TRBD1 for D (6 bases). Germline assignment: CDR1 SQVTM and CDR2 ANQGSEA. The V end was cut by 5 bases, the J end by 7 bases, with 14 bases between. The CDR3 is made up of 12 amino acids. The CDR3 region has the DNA TGCAGCGTTAAGGGGGGCGCAATTGGCTACACCTTC. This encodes CSVKGGAIGYTF.

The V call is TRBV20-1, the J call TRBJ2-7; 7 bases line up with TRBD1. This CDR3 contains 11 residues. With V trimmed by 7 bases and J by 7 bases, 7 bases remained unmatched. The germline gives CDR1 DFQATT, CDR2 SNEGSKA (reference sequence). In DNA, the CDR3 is TGCAGTGGTGACAGGGTGGGGGAGCAGTACTTC. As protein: CSGDRVGEQYF.

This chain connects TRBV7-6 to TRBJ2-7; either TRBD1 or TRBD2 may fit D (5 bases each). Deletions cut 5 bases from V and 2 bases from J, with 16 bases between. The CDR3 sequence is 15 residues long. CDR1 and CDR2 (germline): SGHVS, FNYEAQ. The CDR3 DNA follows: TGTGCCAGCAGCCCTTCCGGGACGCTAGCCTACGAGCAGTACTTC. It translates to CASSPSGTLAYEQYF. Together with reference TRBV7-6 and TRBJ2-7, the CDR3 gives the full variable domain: GAGVSQSPRYKVTKRGQDVALRCDPISGHVSLYWYRQALGQGPEFLTYFNYEAQQDKSGLPNDRFSAERPEGSISTLTIQRTEQRDSAMYRCASSPSGTLAYEQYFGPGTRLTVT.

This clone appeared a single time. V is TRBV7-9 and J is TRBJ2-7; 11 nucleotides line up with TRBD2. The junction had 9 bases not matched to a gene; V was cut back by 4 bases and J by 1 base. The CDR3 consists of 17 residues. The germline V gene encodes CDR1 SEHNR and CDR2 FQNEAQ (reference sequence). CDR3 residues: CASSSFTSGSKSYEQYF. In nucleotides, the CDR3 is TGTGCCAGCAGCTCATTCACTAGCGGGAGTAAGTCCTACGAGCAGTACTTC. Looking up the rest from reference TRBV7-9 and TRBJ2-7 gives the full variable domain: DTGVSQNPRHKITKRGQNVTFRCDPISEHNRLYWYRQTLGQGPEFLTYFQNEAQLEKSRLLSDRFSAERPKGSFSTLEIQRTEQGDSAMYLCASSSFTSGSKSYEQYFGPGTRLTVT.

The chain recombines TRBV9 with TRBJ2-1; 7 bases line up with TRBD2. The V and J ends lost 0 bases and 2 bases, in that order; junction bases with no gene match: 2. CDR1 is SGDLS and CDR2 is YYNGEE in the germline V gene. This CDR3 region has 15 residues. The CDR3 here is CASSVEGLPYNEQFF. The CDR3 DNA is TGTGCCAGCAGCGTAGAGGGACTACCCTACAATGAGCAGTTCTTC. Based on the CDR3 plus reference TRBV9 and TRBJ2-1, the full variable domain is DSGVTQTPKHLITATGQRVTLRCSPRSGDLSVYWYQQSLDQGLQFLIQYYNGEERAKGNILERFSAQQFPDLHSELNLSSLELGDSALYFCASSVEGLPYNEQFFGPGTRLTVL.

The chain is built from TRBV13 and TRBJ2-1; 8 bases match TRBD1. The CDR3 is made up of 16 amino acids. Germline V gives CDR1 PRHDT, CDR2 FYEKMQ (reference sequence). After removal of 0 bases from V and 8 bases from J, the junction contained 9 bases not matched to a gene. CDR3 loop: CASSLGIGTGYHEQFF. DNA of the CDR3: TGTGCCAGCAGCTTAGGTATCGGGACAGGATACCATGAGCAGTTCTTC.

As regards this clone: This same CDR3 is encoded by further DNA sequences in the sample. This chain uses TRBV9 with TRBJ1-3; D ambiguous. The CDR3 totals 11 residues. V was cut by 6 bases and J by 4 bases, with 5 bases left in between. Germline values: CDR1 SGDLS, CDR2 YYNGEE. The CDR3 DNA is TGTGCCAGCAAGCGGGGAAACACCATATATTTT. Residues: CASKRGNTIYF.

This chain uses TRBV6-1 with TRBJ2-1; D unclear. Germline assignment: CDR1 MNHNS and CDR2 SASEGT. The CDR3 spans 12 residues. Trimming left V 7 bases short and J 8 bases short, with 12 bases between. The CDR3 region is CASNSPRHEQFF. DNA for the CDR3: TGTGCCAGCAACTCTCCTAGGCATGAGCAGTTCTTC.